Listed here is a single TCR beta chain. Its antigen is not identified. TCRdb's copy holds only in-frame clones and misses some; the assay was immunoSEQ multiplex PCR. The sample records 120,000 to 150,000 clones, 88% being singletons. These data originate in a study of T cell responses to AZD1222 COVID-19 vaccine. Study-wide points: Two AZD1222 doses significantly raised spike-specific TCR breadth and depth over controls. Targeting of unmutated variant regions was reportedly seen in nearly half of spike-specific TCRs. Most donors were white British, females outnumbered males, and clonal diversity was possibly underestimated.

This CDR3 contains 12 residues. CDR1 is SQVTM and CDR2 is ANQGSEA in the germline V gene. V gave up 4 bases and J gave up 7 bases, with 10 bases separating them. The clonotype was recovered from an adult in good health. The gene calls are TRBV29-1 and TRBJ2-2, with D hard to call. Specimen: peripheral blood, collected on day 0 of AZD1222 vaccination. CDR3 sequence (DNA): TGCAGCGTTGGGTGGGCGGTCGGGGAGCTGTTTTTT. Translation gives CSVGWAVGELFF.